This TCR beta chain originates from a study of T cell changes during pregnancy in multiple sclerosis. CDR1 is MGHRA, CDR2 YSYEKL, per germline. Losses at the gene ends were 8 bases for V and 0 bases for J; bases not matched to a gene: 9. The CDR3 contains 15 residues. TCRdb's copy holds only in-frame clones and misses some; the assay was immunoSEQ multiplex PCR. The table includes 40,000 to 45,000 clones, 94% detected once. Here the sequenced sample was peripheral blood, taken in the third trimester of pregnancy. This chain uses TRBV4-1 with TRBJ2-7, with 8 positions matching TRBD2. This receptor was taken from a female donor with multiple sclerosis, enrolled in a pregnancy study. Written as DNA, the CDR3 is TGCGCCAGCTCCCAGGCGGGGGGCCTCTCCTACGAGCAGTACTTC. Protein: CASSQAGGLSYEQYF.